The source of this T cell receptor (beta chain) is a study of EBV T-cell therapy then PD-1 blockade in nasopharyngeal carcinoma. Assay: immunoSEQ multiplex PCR; the TCRdb copy retains only in-frame clones and omits some. The data show roughly 22,000 clones, with about 79% seen just once and 20% to 25% held by the top ten. Treatment specified: AdE1-LMPpoly-expanded autologous EBV-specific T-cell therapy followed by anti-PD-1 nivolumab. Of note for this clone: The antigen is undetermined.

The specimen comprised CD8+ T cells from blood, sampled at day -245 from a patient whose treatment included autologous EBV-specific T cells and nivolumab. The source is a middle-aged man with nasopharyngeal carcinoma.

The CDR3 DNA reads as TGTGCCAGCAGTGAAGCGGGGGATAACACCGGGGAGCTGTTTTTT. Translated, it gives CASSEAGDNTGELFF. The genes are TRBV6-4 and TRBJ2-2, with 8 bases identical to TRBD2. Germline V gene lookup returns CDR1 MRHNA and CDR2 SNTAGT. The CDR3 runs to 15 residues. Trimming took 3 bases from V and 2 from J; bases not matched to a gene: 2.